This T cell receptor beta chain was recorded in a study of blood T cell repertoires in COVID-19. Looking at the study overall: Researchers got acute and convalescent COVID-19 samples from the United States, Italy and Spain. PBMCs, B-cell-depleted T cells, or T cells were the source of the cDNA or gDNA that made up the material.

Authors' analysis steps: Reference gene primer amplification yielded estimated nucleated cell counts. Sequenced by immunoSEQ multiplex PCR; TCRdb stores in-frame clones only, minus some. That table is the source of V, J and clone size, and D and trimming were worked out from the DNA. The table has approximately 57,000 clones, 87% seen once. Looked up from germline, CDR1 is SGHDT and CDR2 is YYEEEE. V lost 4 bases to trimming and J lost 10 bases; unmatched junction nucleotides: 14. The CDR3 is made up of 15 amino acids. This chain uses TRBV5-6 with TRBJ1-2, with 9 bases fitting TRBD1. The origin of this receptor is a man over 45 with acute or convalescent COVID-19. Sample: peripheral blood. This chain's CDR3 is CASSIRDRESMPYTF. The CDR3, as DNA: TGTGCCAGCAGCATTCGGGACAGGGAGAGCATGCCCTACACCTTC.